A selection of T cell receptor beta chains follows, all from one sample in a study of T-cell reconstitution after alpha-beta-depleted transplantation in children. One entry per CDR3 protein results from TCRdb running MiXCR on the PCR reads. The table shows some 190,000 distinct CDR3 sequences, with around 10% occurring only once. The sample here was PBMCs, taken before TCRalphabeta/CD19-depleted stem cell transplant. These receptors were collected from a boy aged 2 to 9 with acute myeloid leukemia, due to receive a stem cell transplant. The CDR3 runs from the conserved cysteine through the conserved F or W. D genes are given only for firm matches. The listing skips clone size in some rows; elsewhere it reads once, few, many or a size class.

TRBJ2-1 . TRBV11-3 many CASSTWGADNEQFF TGTGCCAGCAGCACCTGGGGGGCAGACAATGAGCAGTTCTTC
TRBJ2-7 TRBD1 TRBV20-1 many CSALDRRNYEQYF TGCAGTGCTCTGGACAGGAGAAACTACGAGCAGTACTTC
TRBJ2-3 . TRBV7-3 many CASSDGQRLSDTQYF TGTGCCAGCAGCGACGGACAGCGTTTATCAGATACGCAGTATTTT
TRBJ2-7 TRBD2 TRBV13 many CASSSIISGSAYEQYF TGTGCCAGCAGCTCCATTATAAGCGGGAGCGCCTACGAGCAGTACTTC
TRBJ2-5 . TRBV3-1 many CASSQTKETQYF TGTGCCAGCAGCCAAACTAAAGAGACCCAGTACTTC
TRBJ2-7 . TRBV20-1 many CSADTFGEQYF TGCAGTGCGGATACCTTTGGGGAGCAGTACTTC
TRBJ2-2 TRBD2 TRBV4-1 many CASSQSGLAGVVGELFF TGCGCCAGCAGCCAATCGGGACTAGCGGGAGTTGTCGGGGAGCTGTTTTTT
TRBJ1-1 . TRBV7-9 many CASSFDENTEAFF TGTGCCAGCAGCTTTGACGAAAACACTGAAGCTTTCTTT
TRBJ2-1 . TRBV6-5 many CASSYSSGNNEQFF TGTGCCAGCAGTTACTCATCAGGAAACAATGAGCAGTTCTTC
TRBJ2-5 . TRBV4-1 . CASSQEVAMAKTQYF TGCGCCAGCAGCCAAGAGGTGGCGATGGCGAAGACCCAGTACTTC
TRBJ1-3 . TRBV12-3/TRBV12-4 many CASSLGGVVGNTIYF TGTGCCAGCAGTTTAGGGGGGGTGGTTGGAAACACCATATATTTT
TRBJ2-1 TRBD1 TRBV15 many CATSSGTGDYNEQFF TGTGCCACCAGCAGCGGGACAGGGGACTACAATGAGCAGTTCTTC
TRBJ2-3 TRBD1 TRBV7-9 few CASYKSGQGKSTDTQYF TGTGCCAGCTACAAATCGGGACAGGGAAAAAGCACAGATACGCAGTATTTT
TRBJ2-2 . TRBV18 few CASSPQTRNTGELFF TGTGCCAGCTCGCCGCAAACTAGGAACACCGGGGAGCTGTTTTTT
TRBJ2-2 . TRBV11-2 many CASSLYSVDTGELFF TGTGCCAGCAGCTTATATAGCGTTGACACCGGGGAGCTGTTTTTT
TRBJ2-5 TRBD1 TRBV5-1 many CASSFGTGGQETQYF TGCGCCAGCAGCTTCGGGACAGGGGGACAAGAGACCCAGTACTTC
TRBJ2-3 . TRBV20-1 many CSASPNRDSTDTQYF TGCAGTGCTTCACCGAACCGGGACAGCACAGATACGCAGTATTTT
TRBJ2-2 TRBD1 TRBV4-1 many CASSQDRRDRGNGELFF TGCGCCAGCAGCCAAGATCGCCGGGACAGGGGTAACGGGGAGCTGTTTTTT
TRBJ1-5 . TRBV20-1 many CSAGEQENQPQHF TGCAGTGCTGGGGAGCAGGAGAATCAGCCCCAGCATTTT
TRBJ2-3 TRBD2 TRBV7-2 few CASSFYAGGPADTQYF TGTGCCAGCAGCTTTTACGCGGGGGGGCCTGCAGATACGCAGTATTTT
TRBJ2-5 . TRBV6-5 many CASSYSVTERTQYF TGTGCCAGCAGTTACTCAGTGACGGAGCGGACCCAGTACTTC
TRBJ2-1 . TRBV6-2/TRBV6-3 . CASTTRDSSSNEQFF TGTGCCAGCACTACCAGAGACAGTTCGAGCAATGAGCAGTTCTTC
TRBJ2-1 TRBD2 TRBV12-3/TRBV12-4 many CASSPYGLDNEQFF TGTGCCAGCAGCCCCTACGGACTAGACAATGAGCAGTTCTTC
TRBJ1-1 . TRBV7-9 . CASSLQAASEAFF TGTGCCAGCAGCCTACAGGCCGCCTCGGAAGCTTTCTTT
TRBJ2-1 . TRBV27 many CASSTRAQRAYNEQFF TGTGCCAGCAGTACAAGGGCACAGAGAGCATACAATGAGCAGTTCTTC
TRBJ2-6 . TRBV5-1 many CASSSDGSGANVLTF TGCGCCAGCAGCTCGGACGGCTCTGGGGCCAACGTCCTGACTTTC
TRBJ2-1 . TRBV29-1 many CSVELGTWGNEQFF TGCAGCGTTGAACTGGGGACATGGGGTAATGAGCAGTTCTTC
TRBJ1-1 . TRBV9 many CASSVAIGMNTEAFF TGTGCCAGCAGCGTAGCTATTGGCATGAACACTGAAGCTTTCTTT
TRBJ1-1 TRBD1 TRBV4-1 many CASSLEAQGAAFF TGCGCCAGCAGCCTTGAGGCACAGGGGGCGGCTTTCTTT
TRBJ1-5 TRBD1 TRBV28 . CASSDRALNQPQHF TGTGCCAGCAGCGACAGGGCCCTAAATCAGCCCCAGCATTTT
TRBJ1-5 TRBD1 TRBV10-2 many CASSEPGTAGQPQHF TGCGCCAGCAGTGAGCCAGGGACAGCAGGCCAGCCCCAGCATTTT
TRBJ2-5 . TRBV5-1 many CASSYRGTQYF TGCGCCAGCAGCTACCGGGGAACCCAGTACTTC
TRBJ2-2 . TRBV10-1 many CASRDGGSPGELFF TGCGCCAGCAGAGATGGGGGGTCCCCCGGGGAGCTGTTTTTT
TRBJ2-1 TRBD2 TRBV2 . CACRRPGLAAASPYNEQFF TGTGCCTGCAGACGCCCGGGACTAGCGGCAGCATCCCCGTACAATGAGCAGTTCTTC
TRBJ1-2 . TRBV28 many CASSLILKRNGYTF TGTGCCAGCAGTTTAATCCTGAAAAGGAATGGCTACACCTTC
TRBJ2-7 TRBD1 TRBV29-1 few CSVASGGYEQYF TGCAGCGTCGCTTCAGGGGGTTACGAGCAGTACTTC
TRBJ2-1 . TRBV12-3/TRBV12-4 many CASSTRSEQFF TGTGCCAGCAGCACTAGGAGCGAGCAGTTCTTC
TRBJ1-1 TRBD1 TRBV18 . CASSPTGGAVNTEAFF TGTGCCAGCTCACCCACAGGGGGCGCAGTGAACACTGAAGCTTTCTTT
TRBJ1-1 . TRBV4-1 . CASSPWAENTEAFF TGCGCCAGCAGCCCATGGGCGGAGAACACTGAAGCTTTCTTT
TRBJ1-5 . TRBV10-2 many CASSERRNQPQHF TGCGCCAGCAGTGAGCGGCGCAATCAGCCCCAGCATTTT
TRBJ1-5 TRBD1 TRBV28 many CASSLPDRDNHPMHF TGTGCCAGCAGTTTACCGGACAGGGATAATCACCCCATGCATTTT
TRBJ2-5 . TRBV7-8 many CASSFQEARQETQYF TGTGCCAGCAGCTTCCAAGAGGCCAGACAAGAGACCCAGTACTTC
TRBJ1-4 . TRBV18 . CASSPSGRNEKLFF TGTGCCAGCTCACCTTCCGGCCGTAATGAAAAACTGTTTTTT
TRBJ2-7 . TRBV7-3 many CASSPEGGAYYEQYF TGTGCCAGCAGCCCCGAGGGCGGAGCTTACTACGAGCAGTACTTC
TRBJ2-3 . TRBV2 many CASSEAGRFQTSTDTQYF TGTGCCAGCAGTGAGGCCGGGCGGTTCCAAACTAGCACAGATACGCAGTATTTT
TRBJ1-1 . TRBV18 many CASRPGVSTEAFF TGTGCCAGCCGACCCGGAGTCAGCACTGAAGCTTTCTTT
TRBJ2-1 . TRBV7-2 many CASSPQVIEQFF TGTGCCAGCAGCCCCCAAGTGATTGAGCAGTTCTTC
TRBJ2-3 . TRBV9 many CASSVGPGTRAFLGTDTQYF TGTGCCAGCAGCGTAGGACCCGGGACCAGGGCCTTTCTCGGCACAGATACGCAGTATTTT
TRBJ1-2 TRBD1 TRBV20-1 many CSAAAPGTVANYGYTF TGCAGTGCTGCAGCCCCCGGGACAGTGGCTAACTATGGCTACACCTTC
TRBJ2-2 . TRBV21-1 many CASSKPGGYPGELFF TGTGCCAGCAGCAAGCCAGGGGGTTATCCCGGGGAGCTGTTTTTT
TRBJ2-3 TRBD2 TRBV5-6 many CASSRPRVRRRGVTDTQYF TGTGCCAGCAGCCGCCCGAGGGTTCGGCGGCGGGGGGTCACAGATACGCAGTATTTT
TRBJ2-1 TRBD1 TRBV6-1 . CSSSRQGASYNEQFF TGTTCCAGCAGCAGACAGGGGGCCTCCTACAATGAGCAGTTCTTC
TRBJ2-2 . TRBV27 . CASSLAPGTGELFF TGTGCCAGCAGTTTAGCCCCCGGGACCGGGGAGCTGTTTTTT
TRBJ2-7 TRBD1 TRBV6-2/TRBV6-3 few CASTNRDRLYEQYF TGTGCCAGCACCAACCGGGACAGACTGTACGAGCAGTACTTC
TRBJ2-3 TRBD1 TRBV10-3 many CAISEWDRLTDTQYF TGTGCCATCAGTGAGTGGGACAGACTCACAGATACGCAGTATTTT
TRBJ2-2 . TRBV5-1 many CASSAGSRELFF TGCGCCAGCAGCGCAGGGTCGAGGGAGCTGTTTTTT
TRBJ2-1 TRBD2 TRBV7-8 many CASSFESGSYNEQFF TGTGCCAGCAGCTTTGAAAGCGGGAGTTACAATGAGCAGTTCTTC
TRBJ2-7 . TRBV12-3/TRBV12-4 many CASRRSGLGQGGVEQYF TGTGCCAGCAGACGCAGCGGACTAGGACAGGGAGGCGTCGAGCAGTACTTC